This T cell receptor beta chain was recovered during a study of cytomegalovirus exposure and HLA in healthy donors. In the case of this clone: Its antigen is unknown.

The V gene's germline CDR1 is SGHNT and CDR2 YYREEE (reference sequence). Trimming took 0 bases from V and 3 from J, leaving 13 bases between them. This CDR3 contains 16 residues. Regarding the study as a whole: It has been reported that TCR beta sequences accurately predicted the HLA-A and HLA-B alleles of most subjects. The study labeled 150 or so TCR beta chains cytomegalovirus-associated.

Primers: 60 Vbeta forward and 13 Jbeta reverse. TCRdb keeps only in-frame clones here, not all; method: immunoSEQ multiplex PCR. The sample holds about 100,000 clones; 55% to 75% are singletons and the top ten take 3.8%. The chain couples TRBV5-4 to TRBJ2-1, with D perhaps matching TRBD2 (6 bases). The sample consisted of PBMCs. This receptor was taken from a man aged 25-45 years in good health and CMV-seropositive. The CDR3 DNA is TGTGCCAGCAGCTTGGGCGGAGGGATGGTCTACAATGAGCAGTTCTTC. Amino acids: CASSLGGGMVYNEQFF.